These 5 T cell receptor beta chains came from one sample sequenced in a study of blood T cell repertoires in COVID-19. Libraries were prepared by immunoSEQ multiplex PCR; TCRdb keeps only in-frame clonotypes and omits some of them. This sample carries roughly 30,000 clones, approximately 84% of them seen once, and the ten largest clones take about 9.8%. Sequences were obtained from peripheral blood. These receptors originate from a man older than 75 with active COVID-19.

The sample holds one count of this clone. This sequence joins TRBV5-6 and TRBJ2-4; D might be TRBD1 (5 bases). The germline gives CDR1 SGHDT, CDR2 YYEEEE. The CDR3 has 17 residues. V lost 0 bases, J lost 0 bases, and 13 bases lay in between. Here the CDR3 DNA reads TGTGCCAGCAGCTTGGAGCCCACAGGCTTAGCCAAAAACATTCAGTACTTC. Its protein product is CASSLEPTGLAKNIQYF.

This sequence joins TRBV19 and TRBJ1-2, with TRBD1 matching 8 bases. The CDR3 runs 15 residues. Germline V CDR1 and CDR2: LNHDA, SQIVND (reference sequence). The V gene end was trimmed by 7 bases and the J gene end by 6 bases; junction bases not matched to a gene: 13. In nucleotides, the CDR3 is TGTGCCAGTACGCAGGGGGCGCTTGGCTTCGATGGCTACACCTTC. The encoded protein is CASTQGALGFDGYTF.

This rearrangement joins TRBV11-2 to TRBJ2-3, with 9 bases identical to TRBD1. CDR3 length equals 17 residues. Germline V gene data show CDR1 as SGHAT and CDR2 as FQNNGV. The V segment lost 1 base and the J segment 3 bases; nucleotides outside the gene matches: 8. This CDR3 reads CASSLVAGTGQTDTQYF. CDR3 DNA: TGTGCCAGCAGCTTAGTGGCCGGGACAGGGCAGACAGATACGCAGTATTTT.

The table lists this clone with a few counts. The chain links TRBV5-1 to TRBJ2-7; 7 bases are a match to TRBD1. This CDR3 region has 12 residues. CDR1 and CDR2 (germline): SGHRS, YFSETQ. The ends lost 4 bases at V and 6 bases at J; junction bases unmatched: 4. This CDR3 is CASSDTGVEQYF. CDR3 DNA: TGCGCCAGCAGCGATACAGGGGTCGAGCAGTACTTC.

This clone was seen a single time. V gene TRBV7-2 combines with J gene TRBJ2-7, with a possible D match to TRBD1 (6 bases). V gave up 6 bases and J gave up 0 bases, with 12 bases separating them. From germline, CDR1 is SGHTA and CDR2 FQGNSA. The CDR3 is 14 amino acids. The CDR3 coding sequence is TGTGCCAGCAGGACAGGACGAAACTCCTACGAGCAGTACTTC. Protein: CASRTGRNSYEQYF.